Listed here are 27 T cell receptor beta chains from one sample, sequenced in a study of blood T cell repertoires in COVID-19. Here immunoSEQ multiplex PCR was the method, and the copy in TCRdb shows in-frame clones only, minus some. The sample yields 280,000 or so clones, roughly 90% seen once. Sample: PBMCs or T cells enriched from blood (not recorded which). Source of these receptors: a woman aged 45-60 years who had been exposed to COVID-19.

The gene calls are TRBV5-4 and TRBJ1-5; D is possibly TRBD1 (6 bases). The CDR3 loop spans 13 amino acids. Germline lookup yields CDR1 SGHNT and CDR2 YYREEE (reference sequence). The ends were cut back, 4 bases at V and 9 bases at J, with 14 bases in the middle. DNA for the CDR3: TGTGCCAGCAGCGAGGACAGTCAGACGCCCCAGCATTTT. This gives the protein CASSEDSQTPQHF.

The chain joins TRBV5-1 to TRBJ1-3, with a weak D call TRBD1 (5 bases). The CDR3 length is 14 residues. Germline assignment: CDR1 SGHRS and CDR2 YFSETQ. With 0 bases removed from V and 3 bases from J, the gap between germline ends came to 7 bases. This CDR3 is CASSLAGFGNTIYF. CDR3 sequence (DNA): TGCGCCAGCAGCTTGGCAGGGTTTGGAAACACCATATATTTT.

The genes are TRBV6-5 and TRBJ2-7, with 8 bases fitting TRBD1. This CDR3 contains 13 residues. Germline trimming cut 10 bases from V and 2 bases from J; bases unmatched to any gene: 7. Germline V gene sequence: CDR1 MNHEY, CDR2 SVGAGI. CDR3 nucleotides: TGTGCCAACCAGACAGGGGACACCTACGAGCAGTACTTC. Amino acid sequence: CANQTGDTYEQYF.

About this clone: Other DNA sequences from this sample encode an identical CDR3 as well. The gene calls are TRBV4-2 and TRBJ2-3, with TRBD2 matching over 11 bases. This CDR3 has 16 amino acids. Germline CDR1 is LGHNA and CDR2 is YNFKEQ. The J segment lost 4 bases and the V segment lost 0 bases, leaving 3 bases of the junction unmatched. The CDR3 DNA follows: TGTGCCAGCAGCCAAGATTTAGCGGGGGGGCCAGATACGCAGTATTTT. Amino acids: CASSQDLAGGPDTQYF.

The genes are TRBV7-2 and TRBJ1-5, with TRBD1 identical over 8 bases. The germline CDR1 and CDR2 sequences are SGHTA and FQGNSA. The CDR3 contains 19 residues. The trim removed 0 bases at V and 0 bases at J, leaving 10 bases unmatched. CDR3 bases: TGTGCCAGCAGCTTAGCGTGGGGGACAGGAAATTATAGCAATCAGCCCCAGCATTTT. It specifies CASSLAWGTGNYSNQPQHF.

This clone was detected once. V usage is TRBV28 and J usage is TRBJ1-3; D not certain. The V end lost 5 bases, the J end lost 2 bases, and 10 bases lay between the germline ends. Germline assignment: CDR1 MDHEN and CDR2 SYDVKM. This CDR3 has 14 amino acids. This CDR3 is CASSRTAAGNTIYF. CDR3 coding DNA: TGTGCCAGCAGTCGAACAGCAGCTGGAAACACCATATATTTT.

A note on this clone: The same CDR3 arises from other DNA sequences in this sample as well. The chain is built from TRBV3-1 (or the pseudogene TRBV3-2) and TRBJ2-4; 9 nucleotides agree with TRBD2. Germline loops: CDR1 LGHDT, CDR2 YNNKEL (reference sequence). Trimming took 5 bases from V and 0 from J; bases not matched to a gene: 17. The CDR3 contains 20 residues. The CDR3, as DNA: TGTGCCAGCAGCTCCCTCAGTGGCGGGGGGGCCTTTATAGCCAAAAACATTCAGTACTTC. Protein: CASSSLSGGGAFIAKNIQYF.

This clone has a handful of counts. The V and J genes are TRBV30 and TRBJ2-7; D may be TRBD1 (5 bases). This CDR3 spans 14 amino acids. V lost 4 bases and J 6 bases, leaving 19 bases between the germline ends. Germline V gives CDR1 GTSNPN, CDR2 SVGIG (reference sequence). CDR3 region: CAWTLHPQGTEQYF. CDR3 coding DNA: TGTGCCTGGACCCTCCACCCGCAGGGCACCGAGCAGTACTTC.

The chain has TRBV30 and TRBJ1-1, with TRBD1 matching 8 bases. Germline V CDR1 and CDR2: GTSNPN, SVGIG (reference sequence). J was trimmed by 0 bases and V by 3 bases; bases with no gene match: 6. The CDR3 runs 15 residues. The CDR3 nucleotides read TGTGCCTGGAGCCCCGCGACAGGGGTGAACACTGAAGCTTTCTTT. As protein: CAWSPATGVNTEAFF.

CDR3 amino acids: CASTPGGTANQPQHF. CDR3 in DNA: TGTGCCAGCACCCCGGGAGGGACGGCTAATCAGCCCCAGCATTTT. V and J are TRBV28 and TRBJ1-5; a weak D match, TRBD1 (5 bases). The V gene lost 7 bases and the J gene lost 4 bases, with 17 bases spanning the gap. From germline, CDR1 is MDHEN and CDR2 SYDVKM. CDR3 length equals 15 residues. The full variable domain, completed using reference TRBV28 and TRBJ1-5, is DVKVTQSSRYLVKRTGEKVFLECVQDMDHENMFWYRQDPGLGLRLIYFSYDVKMKEKGDIPEGYSVSREKKERFSLILESASTNQTSMYLCASTPGGTANQPQHFGDGTRLSIL.

V gene TRBV28 combines with J gene TRBJ1-5; D ambiguous. The germline V gene has CDR1 MDHEN and CDR2 SYDVKM. The CDR3 is 16 residues long. V was clipped by 3 bases and J by 2 bases, with 14 bases between them. The CDR3 nucleotides are TGTGCCAGCAGTTTTCGGGGAACTGCGGGCAATCAGCCCCAGCATTTT. This encodes CASSFRGTAGNQPQHF.

The chain joins TRBV6-4 to TRBJ2-5; 11 nucleotides agree with TRBD2. Germline V CDR1 and CDR2: MRHNA, SNTAGT. CDR3 length: 16 amino acids. The V gene end was trimmed by 7 bases and the J gene end by 5 bases; junction bases not matched to a gene: 12. CDR3 protein: CASNPLAGGPKETQYF. Here the CDR3 DNA reads TGTGCCAGCAACCCCTTAGCGGGGGGGCCGAAGGAGACCCAGTACTTC.

This clone was observed a single time. The chain carries TRBV5-5 and TRBJ1-1, with no clear D. V lost 4 bases and J lost 4, with 8 bases in between. The CDR3 is 12 amino acids. From germline, CDR1 is SGHKS and CDR2 YYEKEE (reference sequence). CDR3: CASSQGVTEAFF. In nucleotides, the CDR3 is TGTGCCAGCAGCCAAGGAGTCACTGAAGCTTTCTTT. The full variable domain, with the rest looked up from reference TRBV5-5 and TRBJ1-1, is DAGVTQSPTHLIKTRGQQVTLRCSPISGHKSVSWYQQVLGQGPQFIFQYYEKEERGRGNFPDRFSARQFPNYSSELNVNALLLGDSALYLCASSQGVTEAFFGQGTRLTVV.

V is TRBV29-1 and J is TRBJ1-6, with 12 nucleotides matching TRBD1. V was pared by 7 bases and J by 2 bases, with 15 bases of the junction left unmatched. CDR1 SQVTM and CDR2 ANQGSEA come from the germline V gene. The CDR3 length is 19 residues. The CDR3 sequence is CSDYARDRGPGPYNSPLHF. The CDR3 DNA follows: TGCAGCGACTATGCCCGGGACAGGGGGCCTGGCCCCTATAATTCACCCCTCCACTTT.

The chain uses TRBV11-3 and TRBJ2-5; a possible D gene is TRBD2 (7 bases). CDR1 is SGHNT, CDR2 YENEEA, per germline. Trimming shortened V by 5 bases and J by 1 base, and 14 bases separated the two germline ends. The CDR3 has 15 amino acids. In nucleotides, the CDR3 is TGTGCCAGCAGCCCGGGGGGCGGGGTCCAAGAGACCCAGTACTTC. Encoded protein: CASSPGGGVQETQYF.

The gene calls are TRBV5-1 and TRBJ2-5, with 7 bases identical to TRBD1. The V gene's germline CDR1 is SGHRS and CDR2 YFSETQ. There are 15 residues in the CDR3. V gave up 6 bases and J gave up 4 bases; unmatched junction bases: 12. The CDR3 bases are TGCGCCAGCATCGCAGGGGGTGGATTGGGAGAGACCCAGTACTTC. As protein: CASIAGGGLGETQYF.

This chain links TRBV4-1 with TRBJ2-1, with D perhaps matching TRBD2 (5 bases). Trimming shortened V by 0 bases and J by 4 bases, and 13 bases separated the two germline ends. Looked up from germline, CDR1 is MGHRA and CDR2 is YSYEKL. The length of the CDR3 is 16 residues. CDR3 coding DNA: TGCGCCAGCAGCCAAGATTTCGGGGTGTCTTACAATGAGCAGTTCTTC. Amino acids: CASSQDFGVSYNEQFF.

J is TRBJ1-2 and V is TRBV9, with a possible D match to TRBD1 (6 bases). The CDR3 has 14 amino acids. Germline V lookup: CDR1 SGDLS, CDR2 YYNGEE. The V end lost 3 bases, the J end lost 6 bases, and 15 bases lay between the germline ends. The CDR3 bases are TGTGCCAGCAGCGGGACGGGGGGCGCAGATGGCTACACCTTC. It specifies CASSGTGGADGYTF.

The chain combines TRBV4-1 with TRBJ2-7, with 9 nucleotides matching TRBD1. The CDR3 loop spans 16 amino acids. The V segment lost 2 bases and the J segment 3 bases; nucleotides outside the gene matches: 8. Germline loops: CDR1 MGHRA, CDR2 YSYEKL. This chain's CDR3 is CASSQRTGAGIYEQYF. The CDR3 nucleotides read TGCGCCAGCAGCCAAAGGACAGGGGCGGGTATCTACGAGCAGTACTTC.

The J gene is TRBJ1-2, the V gene TRBV12-3 or TRBV12-4; D gene uncertain. The CDR3 runs to 13 residues. V lost 7 bases, J lost 7 bases, and 16 bases lay in between. CDR3: CASTPGGQSGYTF. CDR3 in DNA: TGTGCCAGCACCCCGGGCGGGCAGAGTGGCTACACCTTC.

The rearrangement joins TRBV27 to TRBJ1-4, with D tentatively TRBD1 (6 bases). Germline CDR1 and CDR2: MNHEY and SMNVEV (reference sequence). This CDR3 spans 16 amino acids. V lost 2 bases and J 2 bases, leaving 12 bases between the germline ends. The CDR3 spells CASSLTYRVTNEKLFF. The CDR3 coding sequence is TGTGCCAGCAGTTTAACTTACAGGGTTACTAATGAAAAACTGTTTTTT.

This chain uses TRBV18 with TRBJ2-2, with D possibly TRBD1 on 6 matching bases. The CDR3 totals 15 residues. V lost 3 bases, J lost 5 bases, and 13 bases lay in between. Germline assignment: CDR1 KGHSH and CDR2 LQKENI. CDR3 sequence reads: CASSPMQGFTGELFF. CDR3 in DNA: TGTGCCAGCTCACCTATGCAGGGGTTTACCGGGGAGCTGTTTTTT. Using reference TRBV18 and TRBJ2-2 for the parts outside the CDR3, the full variable domain is NAGVMQNPRHLVRRRGQEARLRCSPMKGHSHVYWYRQLPEEGLKFMVYLQKENIIDESGMPKERFSAEFPKEGPSILRIQQVVRGDSAAYFCASSPMQGFTGELFFGEGSRLTVL.

The chain employs TRBV13 and TRBJ2-2; D is ambiguous. V gave up 1 base and J gave up 2 bases, with 8 bases separating them. The CDR3 spans 15 residues. Germline V gene sequence: CDR1 PRHDT, CDR2 FYEKMQ (reference sequence). CDR3 nucleotides: TGTGCCAGCAGCTTAGACAGACATAACACCGGGGAGCTGTTTTTT. Translated: CASSLDRHNTGELFF.

This chain uses TRBV6-5 with TRBJ2-1; 9 bases align to TRBD1. The CDR3 extends over 14 amino acids. Losses at the gene ends were 6 bases for V and 9 bases for J; bases not matched to a gene: 9. CDR1 and CDR2 (germline): MNHEY, SVGAGI. The CDR3 reads CASRAGTGSSEQFF. In DNA form, the CDR3 reads TGTGCCAGCAGAGCCGGGACAGGGTCGAGTGAGCAGTTCTTC.

DNA of the CDR3: TGCGCCAGCAGCTTGGTCGGGACACCTAATTCACCCCTCCACTTT. Protein product: CASSLVGTPNSPLHF. The chain combines TRBV5-1 with TRBJ1-6; D perhaps matches TRBD1 (6 bases). Germline-derived CDR1 and CDR2 are SGHRS and YFSETQ. CDR3 size: 15 residues. V gave up 0 bases and J gave up 6 bases, with 10 bases separating them.

J is TRBJ2-3 and V is TRBV27, with a possible D match to TRBD2 (5 bases). The V gene lost 4 bases and the J gene lost 4 bases, with 15 bases spanning the gap. The CDR3 is 15 residues long. CDR1 is MNHEY, CDR2 SMNVEV, per germline (reference sequence). Written as DNA, the CDR3 is TGTGCCAGCAGTTCTGGCCTAGCTCGGGCAGATACGCAGTATTTT. Translated, it gives CASSSGLARADTQYF.

V usage is TRBV6-5 and J usage is TRBJ1-2, with 8 bases that match TRBD1. The germline gives CDR1 MNHEY, CDR2 SVGAGI. The J segment lost 1 base and the V segment lost 5 bases, leaving 6 bases of the junction unmatched. The CDR3 is 15 amino acids. CDR3 residues: CASSPSDRVNYGYTF. The CDR3 DNA reads TGTGCCAGCAGTCCCTCGGACAGGGTTAACTATGGCTACACCTTC.